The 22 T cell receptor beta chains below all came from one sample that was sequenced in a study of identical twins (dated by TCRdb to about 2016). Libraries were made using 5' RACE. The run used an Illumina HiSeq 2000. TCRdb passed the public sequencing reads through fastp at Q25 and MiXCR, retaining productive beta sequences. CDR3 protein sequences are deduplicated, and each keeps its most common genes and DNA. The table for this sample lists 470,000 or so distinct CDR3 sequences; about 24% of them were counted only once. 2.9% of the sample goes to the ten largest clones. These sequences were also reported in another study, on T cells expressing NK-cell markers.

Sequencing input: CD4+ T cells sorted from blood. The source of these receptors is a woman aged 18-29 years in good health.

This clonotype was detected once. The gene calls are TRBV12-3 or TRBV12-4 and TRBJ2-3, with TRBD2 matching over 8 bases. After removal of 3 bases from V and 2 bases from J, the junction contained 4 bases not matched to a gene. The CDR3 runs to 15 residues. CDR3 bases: TGTGCCAGCAGTTTCAAGCGGGGGTACACAGATACGCAGTATTTT. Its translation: CASSFKRGYTDTQYF.

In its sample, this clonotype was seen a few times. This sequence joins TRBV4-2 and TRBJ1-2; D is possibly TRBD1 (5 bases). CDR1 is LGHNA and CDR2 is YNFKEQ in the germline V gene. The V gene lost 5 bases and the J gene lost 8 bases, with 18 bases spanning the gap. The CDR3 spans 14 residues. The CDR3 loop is CASSRDGQGLGYTF. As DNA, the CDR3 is TGTGCCAGCAGCAGGGATGGGCAGGGCTTAGGCTACACCTTC.

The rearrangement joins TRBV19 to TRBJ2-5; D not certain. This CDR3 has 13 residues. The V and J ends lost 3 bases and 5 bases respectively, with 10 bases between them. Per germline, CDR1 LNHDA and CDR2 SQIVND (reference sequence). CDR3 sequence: CASSMLGIETQYF. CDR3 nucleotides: TGTGCCAGTAGTATGCTAGGGATCGAGACCCAGTACTTC.

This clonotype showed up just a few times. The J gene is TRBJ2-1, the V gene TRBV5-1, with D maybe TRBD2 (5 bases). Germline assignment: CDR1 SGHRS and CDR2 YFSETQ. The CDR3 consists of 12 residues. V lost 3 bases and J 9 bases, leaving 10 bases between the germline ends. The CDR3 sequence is CASSSHRGEQFF. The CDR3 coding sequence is TGCGCCAGCAGCTCCCACCGGGGTGAGCAGTTCTTC. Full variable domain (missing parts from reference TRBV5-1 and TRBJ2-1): KAGVTQTPRYLIKTRGQQVTLSCSPISGHRSVSWYQQTPGQGLQFLFEYFSETQRNKGNFPGRFSGRQFSNSRSEMNVSTLELGDSALYLCASSSHRGEQFFGPGTRLTVL.

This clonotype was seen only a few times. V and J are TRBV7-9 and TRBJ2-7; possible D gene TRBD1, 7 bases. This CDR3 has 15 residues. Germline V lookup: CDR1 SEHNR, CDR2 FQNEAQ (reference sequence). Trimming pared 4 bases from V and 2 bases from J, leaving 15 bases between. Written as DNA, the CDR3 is TGTGCCAGCAGCTCTCGCGGGACAGTAGCCTACGAGCAGTACTTC. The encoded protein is CASSSRGTVAYEQYF.

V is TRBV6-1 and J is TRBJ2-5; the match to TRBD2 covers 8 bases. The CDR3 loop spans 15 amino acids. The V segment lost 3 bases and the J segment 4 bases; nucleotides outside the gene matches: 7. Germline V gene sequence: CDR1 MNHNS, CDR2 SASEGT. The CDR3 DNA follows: TGTGCCAGCAGTGAGGGGACGGCGGGGGGAGAGACCCAGTACTTC. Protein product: CASSEGTAGGETQYF.

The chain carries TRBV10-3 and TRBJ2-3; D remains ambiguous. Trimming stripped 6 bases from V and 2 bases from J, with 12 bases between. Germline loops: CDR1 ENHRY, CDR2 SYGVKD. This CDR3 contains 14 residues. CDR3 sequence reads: CAIRAVAVTDTQYF. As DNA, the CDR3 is TGTGCCATCAGGGCGGTGGCAGTCACAGATACGCAGTATTTT.

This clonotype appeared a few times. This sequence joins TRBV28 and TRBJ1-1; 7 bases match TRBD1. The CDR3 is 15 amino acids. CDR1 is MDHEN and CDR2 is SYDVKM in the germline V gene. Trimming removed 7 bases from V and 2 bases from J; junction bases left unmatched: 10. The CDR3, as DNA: TGTGCCAGCACGGACAGGAACCGACTTAACACTGAAGCTTTCTTT. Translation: CASTDRNRLNTEAFF.

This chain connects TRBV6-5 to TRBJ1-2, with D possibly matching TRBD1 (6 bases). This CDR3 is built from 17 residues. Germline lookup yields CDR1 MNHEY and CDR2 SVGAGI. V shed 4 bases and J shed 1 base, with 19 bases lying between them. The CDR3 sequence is CASSSSPQGMVNYGYTF. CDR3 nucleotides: TGTGCCAGCAGTTCTAGCCCGCAGGGGATGGTTAACTATGGCTACACCTTC.

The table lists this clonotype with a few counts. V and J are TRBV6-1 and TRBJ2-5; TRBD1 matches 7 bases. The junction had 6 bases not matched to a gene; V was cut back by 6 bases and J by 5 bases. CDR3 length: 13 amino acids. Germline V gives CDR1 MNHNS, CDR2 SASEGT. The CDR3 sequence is CASRQGGWETQYF. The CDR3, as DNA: TGTGCCAGCAGGCAAGGGGGCTGGGAGACCCAGTACTTC.

This CDR3 is CASGGTGYHEQYF. CDR3 DNA: TGTGCCAGCGGGGGGACAGGGTACCACGAGCAGTACTTC. V usage is TRBV6-6 and J usage is TRBJ2-7; 9 positions agree with TRBD1. The germline gives CDR1 MNHNY, CDR2 SVGAGI (reference sequence). V dropped 8 bases and J dropped 5; count of bases not matched to a gene: 7. The CDR3 extends over 13 amino acids.

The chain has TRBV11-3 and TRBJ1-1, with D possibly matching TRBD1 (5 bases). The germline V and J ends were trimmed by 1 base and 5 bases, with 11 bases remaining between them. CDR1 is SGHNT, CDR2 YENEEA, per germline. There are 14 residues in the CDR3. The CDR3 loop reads CASSLVGGETEAFF. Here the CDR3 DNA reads TGTGCCAGCAGCTTAGTTGGGGGTGAGACTGAAGCTTTCTTT. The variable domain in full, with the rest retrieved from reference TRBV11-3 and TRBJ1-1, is EAGVVQSPRYKIIEKKQPVAFWCNPISGHNTLYWYLQNLGQGPELLIRYENEEAVDDSQLPKDRFSAERLKGVDSTLKIQPAELGDSAVYLCASSLVGGETEAFFGQGTRLTVV.

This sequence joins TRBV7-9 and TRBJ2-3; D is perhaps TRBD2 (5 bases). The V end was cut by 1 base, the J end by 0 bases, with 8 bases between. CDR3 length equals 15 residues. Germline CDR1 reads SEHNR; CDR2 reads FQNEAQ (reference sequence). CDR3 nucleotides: TGTGCCAGCAGCTTAGGACTAATCAGCACAGATACGCAGTATTTT. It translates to CASSLGLISTDTQYF.

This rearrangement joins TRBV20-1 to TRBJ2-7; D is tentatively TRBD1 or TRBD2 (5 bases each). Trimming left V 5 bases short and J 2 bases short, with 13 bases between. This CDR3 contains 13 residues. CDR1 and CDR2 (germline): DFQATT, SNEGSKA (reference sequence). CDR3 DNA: TGCAGTGCTTCCGGGACGGTGGCCTACGAGCAGTACTTC. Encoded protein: CSASGTVAYEQYF.

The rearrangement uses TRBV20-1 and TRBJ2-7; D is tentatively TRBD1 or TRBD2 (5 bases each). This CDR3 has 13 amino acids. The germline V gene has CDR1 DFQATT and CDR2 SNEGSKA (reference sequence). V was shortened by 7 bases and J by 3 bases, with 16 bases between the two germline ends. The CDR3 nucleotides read TGCAGTGTCGGGGCCCCCCTTGTCTACGAGCAGTACTTC. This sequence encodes CSVGAPLVYEQYF.

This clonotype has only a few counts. CDR3 in DNA: TGTGCCAGCAGAGGGACAGGGTTTTCCTACAATGAGCAGTTCTTC. It specifies CASRGTGFSYNEQFF. The rearrangement joins TRBV12-3 or TRBV12-4 to TRBJ2-1; 9 bases map to TRBD1. This CDR3 has 15 residues. V gave up 6 bases and J gave up 1 base; unmatched junction bases: 4.

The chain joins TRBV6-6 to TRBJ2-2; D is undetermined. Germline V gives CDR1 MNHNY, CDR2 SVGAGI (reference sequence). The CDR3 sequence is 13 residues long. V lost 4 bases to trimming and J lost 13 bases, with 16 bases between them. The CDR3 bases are TGTGCCAGCAGTTCCCTGGGGTACCCGGGGCTGTTTTTT. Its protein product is CASSSLGYPGLFF.

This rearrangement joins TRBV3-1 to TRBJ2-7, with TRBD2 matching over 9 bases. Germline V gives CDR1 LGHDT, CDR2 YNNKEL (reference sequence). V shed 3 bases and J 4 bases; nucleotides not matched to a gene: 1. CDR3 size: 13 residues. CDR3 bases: TGTGCCAGCAGCCATACTAGCGGGTACGAGCAGTACTTC. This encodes CASSHTSGYEQYF.

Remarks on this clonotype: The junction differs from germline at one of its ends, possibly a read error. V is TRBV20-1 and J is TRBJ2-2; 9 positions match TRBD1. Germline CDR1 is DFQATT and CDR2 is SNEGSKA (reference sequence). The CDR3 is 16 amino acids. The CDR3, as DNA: TGCTGTGCTAGAGGAGACAGGGGGAAAAACACCGGGGAGCTGTTTTTT. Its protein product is CCARGDRGKNTGELFF.

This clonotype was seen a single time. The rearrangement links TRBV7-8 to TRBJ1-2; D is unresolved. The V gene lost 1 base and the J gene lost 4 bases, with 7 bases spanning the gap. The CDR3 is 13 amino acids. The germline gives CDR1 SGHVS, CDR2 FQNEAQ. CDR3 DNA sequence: TGTGCCAGCAGCTTAGAACTGGGCTATGGCTACACCTTC. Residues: CASSLELGYGYTF.

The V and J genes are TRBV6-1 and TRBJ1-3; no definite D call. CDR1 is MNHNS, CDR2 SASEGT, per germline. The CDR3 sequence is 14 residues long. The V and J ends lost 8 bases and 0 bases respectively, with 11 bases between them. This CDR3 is CASRMQSSGNTIYF. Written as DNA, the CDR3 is TGTGCCAGCCGGATGCAGAGCTCTGGAAACACCATATATTTT.

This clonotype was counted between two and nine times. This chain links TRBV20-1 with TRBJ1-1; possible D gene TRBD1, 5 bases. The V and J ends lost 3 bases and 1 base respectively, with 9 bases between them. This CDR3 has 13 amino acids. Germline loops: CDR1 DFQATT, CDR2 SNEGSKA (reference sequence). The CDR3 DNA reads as TGCAGTGCTAGGAATCAGGGGAACACTGAAGCTTTCTTT. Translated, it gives CSARNQGNTEAFF.